A single sample is the source of the 20 T cell receptor beta chains below, sequenced in a study of blood T cell repertoires in COVID-19. The repertoire was sequenced with immunoSEQ multiplex PCR; TCRdb's copy has only in-frame clones and lacks some. Here the sample spans about 310,000 clones, approximately 85% being singletons. What was sequenced was PBMCs or T cells enriched from blood (not recorded which). These receptors came from a man aged 25-45 years who had recovered from COVID-19.

This chain joins TRBV28 and TRBJ1-3; a possible D gene is TRBD1 (5 bases). V lost 1 base to trimming and J lost 2 bases, with 15 bases between them. Germline lookup yields CDR1 MDHEN and CDR2 SYDVKM. The CDR3 has 17 residues. CDR3 region: CASSLFEIRQPGNTIYF. The CDR3 bases are TGTGCCAGCAGTTTATTTGAAATACGACAGCCTGGAAACACCATATATTTT.

This chain joins TRBV2 and TRBJ2-7; tentatively, D is TRBD2 (5 bases). The CDR3 covers 15 residues. The V gene's germline CDR1 is SNHLY and CDR2 FYNNEI. Trimming left V 2 bases short and J 2 bases short, with 13 bases between. CDR3 protein: CASSELGLATYEQYF. For the CDR3, the DNA is TGTGCCAGCAGTGAATTAGGTCTAGCTACCTACGAGCAGTACTTC.

The chain has TRBV18 and TRBJ1-3; D is uncertain. V lost 0 bases, J lost 4 bases, and 16 bases lay in between. Germline V lookup: CDR1 KGHSH, CDR2 LQKENI. CDR3 length equals 17 residues. The DNA for the CDR3 is TGTGCCAGCTCACCACCCCGAGTTTTGGCAGCGGGAAACACCATATATTTT. Its translation is CASSPPRVLAAGNTIYF.

This clone was picked up one time. This chain uses TRBV2 with TRBJ1-1; D is unresolved. CDR1 SNHLY and CDR2 FYNNEI come from the germline V gene. CDR3 length: 13 amino acids. V was shortened by 3 bases and J by 3 bases, with 8 bases between the two germline ends. CDR3 sequence: CASSDRLHTEAFF. The CDR3, as DNA: TGTGCCAGCAGTGACAGGCTTCACACTGAAGCTTTCTTT. The full variable domain, completed using reference TRBV2 and TRBJ1-1, is EPEVTQTPSHQVTQMGQEVILRCVPISNHLYFYWYRQILGQKVEFLVSFYNNEISEKSEIFDDQFSVERPDGSNFTLKIRSTKLEDSAMYFCASSDRLHTEAFFGQGTRLTVV.

The count of this clone is one. V is TRBV6-1 and J is TRBJ2-2; the D is unclear. Germline loops: CDR1 MNHNS, CDR2 SASEGT. The CDR3 is 17 amino acids. The V gene lost 1 base and the J gene lost 0 bases, with 12 bases spanning the gap. The CDR3 DNA is TGTGCCAGCAGTGAAGGTGTCAGACTCGCGAACACCGGGGAGCTGTTTTTT. Amino acids: CASSEGVRLANTGELFF.

The CDR3 DNA reads as TGTGCCAGTAATAAAGTTAGCTCCTACGAGCAGTACTTC. Residues: CASNKVSSYEQYF. The chain couples TRBV19 to TRBJ2-7, with D uncertain. V was cut by 7 bases and J by 0 bases, with 10 bases left in between. Germline V gives CDR1 LNHDA, CDR2 SQIVND (reference sequence). This CDR3 has 13 amino acids.

This chain joins TRBV21-1 and TRBJ1-2. TRBV21-1 is deemed a pseudogene. The CDR3 is made up of 11 amino acids. This CDR3 is CAKFVKSGYTF. In DNA form, the CDR3 reads TGTGCCAAGTTCGTAAAGAGCGGCTACACCTTC.

This clone was recorded once. This chain uses TRBV15 with TRBJ1-1; no firm D call. Germline CDR1 and CDR2: LNHNV and YYDKDF (reference sequence). With 1 base removed from V and 1 base from J, the gap between germline ends came to 13 bases. This CDR3 contains 16 residues. In nucleotides, the CDR3 is TGTGCCACCAGCAGAGTTGGAGATCCGAGGAACACTGAAGCTTTCTTT. It specifies CATSRVGDPRNTEAFF.

The table lists this clone with a count of one. CDR3 sequence: CASSAQGWVKNIQYF. The DNA of the CDR3 is TGTGCCAGTAGTGCCCAGGGGTGGGTCAAAAACATTCAGTACTTC. The gene calls are TRBV19 and TRBJ2-4, with a weak D call TRBD1 (6 bases). Trimming took 5 bases from V and 3 from J, leaving 14 bases between them. Germline assignment: CDR1 LNHDA and CDR2 SQIVND (reference sequence). The CDR3 loop spans 15 amino acids. Supplemented by reference TRBV19 and TRBJ2-4, the full variable domain reads DGGITQSPKYLFRKEGQNVTLSCEQNLNHDAMYWYRQDPGQGLRLIYYSQIVNDFQKGDIAEGYSVSREKKESFPLTVTSAQKNPTAFYLCASSAQGWVKNIQYFGAGTRLSVL.

J is TRBJ1-6 and V is TRBV6-5, with TRBD1 identical over 7 bases. Trimming at V came to 9 bases and at J to 10 bases, leaving 9 bases not matched to a gene. The length of the CDR3 is 13 residues. Germline V gene sequence: CDR1 MNHEY, CDR2 SVGAGI. DNA for the CDR3: TGTGCCAGTAAACAGGGGCAGGGGTCACCCCTCCACTTT. It translates to CASKQGQGSPLHF.

The V call is TRBV11-1, the J call TRBJ1-3, with D uncertain. This CDR3 contains 13 residues. CDR1 and CDR2 from the germline V gene are SGHAT and FQDESV (reference sequence). V was clipped by 5 bases and J by 4 bases, with 9 bases between them. The CDR3 region has the DNA TGTGCCAGCAGCAAGCCGGGGGGAAACACCATATATTTT. The encoded protein is CASSKPGGNTIYF.

The chain has TRBV4-2 and TRBJ2-7; 7 nucleotides match TRBD1. The CDR3 has 15 residues. V was pared by 2 bases and J by 3 bases, with 7 bases of the junction left unmatched. The V gene's germline CDR1 is LGHNA and CDR2 YNFKEQ. The CDR3 DNA reads TGTGCCAGCAGCCAATCAGTAAGGGGGCACTACGAGCAGTACTTC. Amino acids: CASSQSVRGHYEQYF.

This clone was seen repeatedly, ten times or more. The V and J genes are TRBV7-2 and TRBJ2-5; TRBD2 might be the D (6 bases). Per the germline V gene, CDR1 is SGHTA and CDR2 is FQGNSA. The CDR3 is 15 amino acids. V shed 7 bases and J shed 4 bases, with 19 bases lying between them. The CDR3 nucleotides are TGTGCCAGCACCCCGGGAGTACATACGATAGAGACCCAGTACTTC. Encoded protein: CASTPGVHTIETQYF. Drawing the rest from reference TRBV7-2 and TRBJ2-5, the complete variable domain is GAGVSQSPSNKVTEKGKDVELRCDPISGHTALYWYRQSLGQGLEFLIYFQGNSAPDKSGLPSDRFSAERTGGSVSTLTIQRTQQEDSAVYLCASTPGVHTIETQYFGPGTRLLVL.

With respect to this clone: One junction end disagrees with the germline gene, perhaps due to a read error. The rearrangement links TRBV27 to TRBJ2-7, with D perhaps TRBD1 (6 bases). The CDR3 has 13 amino acids. The V gene's germline CDR1 is MNHEY and CDR2 SMNVEV (reference sequence). CDR3 DNA sequence: TGTGCAAGCACGGACAGCTTAACCTACGAGCAGTACTTC. It is translated as CASTDSLTYEQYF.

The V and J genes are TRBV19 and TRBJ2-7; 8 bases fit TRBD2. The CDR3 sequence is 14 residues long. Germline V gene lookup returns CDR1 LNHDA and CDR2 SQIVND (reference sequence). The V and J ends lost 1 base and 3 bases, in that order; junction bases with no gene match: 2. The CDR3 spells CASSIGGRLYEQYF. The CDR3 DNA reads TGTGCCAGTAGTATAGGCGGGAGGCTCTACGAGCAGTACTTC.

The chain carries TRBV3-1 (or the pseudogene TRBV3-2) and TRBJ1-2; TRBD1 agrees at 7 bases. Germline V gives CDR1 LGHDT, CDR2 YNNKEL (reference sequence). The V gene end was trimmed by 4 bases and the J gene end by 2 bases; junction bases not matched to a gene: 7. The CDR3 is 15 residues long. CDR3 sequence (DNA): TGTGCCAGCAGCCGACCGGACAGGACGAACTATGGCTACACCTTC. Translated: CASSRPDRTNYGYTF.

The J gene is TRBJ1-5, the V gene TRBV6-2 or TRBV6-3; D is undetermined. CDR1 MNHEY and CDR2 SVGEGT come from the germline V gene. V lost 0 bases and J 7 bases, leaving 13 bases between the germline ends. The CDR3 is 15 residues long. The CDR3 sequence is CASSYSTRSEQPQHF. The CDR3 nucleotides are TGTGCCAGCAGTTACTCGACCAGGTCAGAACAGCCCCAGCATTTT.

V gene TRBV6-2 or TRBV6-3 combines with J gene TRBJ2-7, with TRBD2 matching over 8 bases. J gave up 0 bases and V 6 bases, and 7 bases lay outside the gene matches. CDR1 is MNHEY and CDR2 is SVGEGT in the germline V gene. There are 15 residues in the CDR3. The CDR3 DNA reads as TGTGCCAGCAGCCGCTACCGGGGGGGCTCCTACGAGCAGTACTTC. As protein: CASSRYRGGSYEQYF.

The V and J genes are TRBV4-1 and TRBJ2-5, with a possible D match to TRBD2 (6 bases). The V end lost 4 bases, the J end lost 9 bases, and 24 bases lay between the germline ends. Germline CDR1 is MGHRA and CDR2 is YSYEKL. The CDR3 length is 16 residues. The DNA of the CDR3 is TGCGCCAGCAGCCCCAATACCGGGACTCCCCAGGGTCCCCAGTACTTC. This sequence encodes CASSPNTGTPQGPQYF.

The V and J genes are TRBV6-1 and TRBJ1-2, with D perhaps TRBD1 (5 bases). This CDR3 region has 13 residues. Germline CDR1 reads MNHNS; CDR2 reads SASEGT. V lost 0 bases and J lost 13, with 15 bases in between. The DNA for the CDR3 is TGTGCCAGCAGTGAAGCTGGCGGCAGGGTTTGCACCTTC. Translation gives CASSEAGGRVCTF.